The clone carrying this T cell receptor beta chain occurred many times. The sample comes from a study of patients and donors after allogeneic stem cell transplantation. TCRdb analysed the RT-PCR reads with MiXCR anew, one entry per CDR3 protein. The sample has about 230,000 distinct CDR3 sequences, over 12% seen once; the top ten hold around 10%. The CDR3 spans 13 residues. Germline V lookup: CDR1 SGHDT, CDR2 YYEEEE. V lost 3 bases, J lost 6 bases, and 1 base stayed unmatched. The chain employs TRBV5-6 and TRBJ1-2; the match to TRBD1 covers 11 bases. Material for sequencing was blood, either unsorted or a sorted T cell fraction (not recorded which). The receptor's source is a human donor who was either an allogeneic HSCT recipient or a stem cell or donor lymphocyte infusion donor (not recorded which). It is not recorded whose cells these are; they may come from a transplant donor. This CDR3 is CASSSDRGHGYTF. The CDR3 bases are TGTGCCAGCAGCTCGGACAGGGGGCATGGCTACACCTTC.